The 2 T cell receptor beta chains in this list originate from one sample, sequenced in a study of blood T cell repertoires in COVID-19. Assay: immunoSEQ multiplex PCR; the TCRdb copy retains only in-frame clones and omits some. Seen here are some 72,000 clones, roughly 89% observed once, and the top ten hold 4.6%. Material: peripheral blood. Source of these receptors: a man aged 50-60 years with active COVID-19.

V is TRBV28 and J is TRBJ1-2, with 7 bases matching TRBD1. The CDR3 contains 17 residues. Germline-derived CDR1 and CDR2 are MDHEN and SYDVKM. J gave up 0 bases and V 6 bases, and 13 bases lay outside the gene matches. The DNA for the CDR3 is TGTGCCAGCAGAAATGACAGGGAAAAGACCGCTAACTATGGCTACACCTTC. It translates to CASRNDREKTANYGYTF.

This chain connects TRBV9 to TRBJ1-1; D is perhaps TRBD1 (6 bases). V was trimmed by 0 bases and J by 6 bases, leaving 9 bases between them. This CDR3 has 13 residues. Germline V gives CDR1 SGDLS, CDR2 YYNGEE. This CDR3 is CASSVEQGSEAFF. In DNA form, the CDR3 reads TGTGCCAGCAGCGTAGAACAGGGCTCTGAAGCTTTCTTT.